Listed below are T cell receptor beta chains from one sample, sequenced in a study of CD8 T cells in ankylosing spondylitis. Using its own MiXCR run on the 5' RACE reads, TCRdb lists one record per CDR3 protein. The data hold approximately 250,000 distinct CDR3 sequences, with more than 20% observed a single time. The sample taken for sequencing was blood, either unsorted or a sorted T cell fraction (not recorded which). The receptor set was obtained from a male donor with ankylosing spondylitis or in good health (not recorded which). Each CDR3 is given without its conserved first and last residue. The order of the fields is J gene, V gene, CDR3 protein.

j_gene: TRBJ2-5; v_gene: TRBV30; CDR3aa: AWRRGTGYQETQY
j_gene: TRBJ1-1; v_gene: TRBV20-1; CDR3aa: CADPMRRANTEAF
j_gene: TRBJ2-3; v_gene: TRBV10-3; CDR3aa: AIRRTESTDTQY
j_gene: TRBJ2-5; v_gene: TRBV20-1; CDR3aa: SATAGTLEETQY
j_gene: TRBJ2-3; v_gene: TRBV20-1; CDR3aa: SASRRGPSTDTQY
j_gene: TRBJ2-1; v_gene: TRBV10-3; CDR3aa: AISGGTGDNEQF
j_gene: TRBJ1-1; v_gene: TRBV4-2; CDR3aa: ASSQTVTGDTEAF
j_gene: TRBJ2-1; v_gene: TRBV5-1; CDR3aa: ASSFSGDWGEQF
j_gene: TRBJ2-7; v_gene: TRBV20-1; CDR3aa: SARDLRTGPYEQY
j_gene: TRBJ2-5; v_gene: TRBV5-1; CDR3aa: ASSFITEETQY
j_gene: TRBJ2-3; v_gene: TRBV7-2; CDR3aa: ASSPRRAGDTQY
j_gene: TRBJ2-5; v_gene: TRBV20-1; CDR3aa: SANRGPSQETQY
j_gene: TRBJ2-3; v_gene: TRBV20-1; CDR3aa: SATGDTDTQY
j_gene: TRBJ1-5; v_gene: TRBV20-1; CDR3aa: SAIGQARNQPQH
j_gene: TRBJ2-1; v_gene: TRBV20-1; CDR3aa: SARDAGTIGGNEQF
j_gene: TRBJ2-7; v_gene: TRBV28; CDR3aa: ASSTPGRSSYEQY
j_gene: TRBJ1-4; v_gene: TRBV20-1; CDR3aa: SASGAMANEKLF
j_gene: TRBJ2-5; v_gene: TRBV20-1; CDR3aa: SARDFRRGQTQY
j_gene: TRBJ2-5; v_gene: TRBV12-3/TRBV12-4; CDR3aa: ASSSGKETQY
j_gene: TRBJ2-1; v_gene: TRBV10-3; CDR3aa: AITGGQGVYNEQF
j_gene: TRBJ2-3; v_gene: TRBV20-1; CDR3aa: SARGDVGTDTQY
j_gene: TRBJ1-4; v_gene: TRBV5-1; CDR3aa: ASSLQGGEKLF
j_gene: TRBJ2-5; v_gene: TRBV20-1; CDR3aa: SATRTGQGSETQY
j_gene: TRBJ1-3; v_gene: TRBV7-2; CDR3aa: ASSHSVGETIY
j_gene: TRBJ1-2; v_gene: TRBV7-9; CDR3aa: ASRTVAGDGYT
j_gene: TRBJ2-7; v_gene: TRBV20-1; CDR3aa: SASSGQLAYEQY
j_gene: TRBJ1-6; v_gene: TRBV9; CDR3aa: ASSETGTGYNSPLH
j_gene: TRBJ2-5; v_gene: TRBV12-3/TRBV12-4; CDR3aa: TSSSPPRETQY
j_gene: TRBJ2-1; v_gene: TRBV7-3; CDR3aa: ASSPNLAGGRNEQF
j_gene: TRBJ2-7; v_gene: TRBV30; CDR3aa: AWSVGGGAYEQY
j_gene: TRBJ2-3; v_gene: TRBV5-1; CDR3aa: ASQLPGGTDTQY
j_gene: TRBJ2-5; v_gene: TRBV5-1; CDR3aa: ASSRTGLGETQY
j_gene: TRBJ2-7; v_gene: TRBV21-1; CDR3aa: ASSKFPQQY
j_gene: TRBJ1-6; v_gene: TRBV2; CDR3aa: ASSEDWGSNSPLH
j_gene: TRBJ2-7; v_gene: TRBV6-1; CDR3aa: ASIELVRLEQY
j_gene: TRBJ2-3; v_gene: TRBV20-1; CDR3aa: SAPGFRGTDTQY
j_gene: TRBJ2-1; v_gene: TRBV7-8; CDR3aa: ASSSLPRTSGDNEQF
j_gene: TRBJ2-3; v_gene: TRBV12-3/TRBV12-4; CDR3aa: ASSLGVGTDTQY
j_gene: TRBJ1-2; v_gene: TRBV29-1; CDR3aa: SVGTGYGYT
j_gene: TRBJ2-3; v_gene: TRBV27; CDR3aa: ASSLWISTDTQY